These 18 T cell receptor beta chains were all obtained from the same sample, sequenced in a study of identifying expanded T cells in peripheral blood. The method was immunoSEQ multiplex PCR; TCRdb's version includes in-frame clones alone and lacks a portion of them. The table has approximately 120,000 clones, around 90% seen once. The sample comprised blood. All receptors derive from a person aged 18-70 years in good health.

V is TRBV28 and J is TRBJ2-2; D unclear. The CDR3 covers 13 residues. Trimming took 7 bases from V and 0 from J, leaving 6 bases between them. Germline assignment: CDR1 MDHEN and CDR2 SYDVKM. The CDR3 loop is CASTRPNTGELFF. In DNA, the CDR3 is TGTGCCAGCACTAGACCGAACACCGGGGAGCTGTTTTTT.

The CDR3 spells CASTQGSKGEQFF. The CDR3 DNA sequence: TGTGCCAGCACACAGGGAAGTAAAGGTGAGCAGTTCTTC. This chain connects TRBV7-3 to TRBJ2-1; TRBD1 might be the D (6 bases). Germline V gene lookup returns CDR1 SGHTA and CDR2 FQGTGA. V was pared by 7 bases and J by 9 bases, with 16 bases between. The CDR3 is 13 residues long.

This clone occurred a few times. This could be a read error, since a much larger clone is one nucleotide away. This chain uses TRBV9 with TRBJ1-4; D is possibly TRBD1 (5 bases). Trimming removed 5 bases from V and 4 bases from J, with 18 bases in between. Germline loops: CDR1 SGDLS, CDR2 YYNGEE. CDR3 size: 16 residues. The CDR3 nucleotides read TGTGCCAGCAGTGGACCGGGTGGGGGGGTTAATGAAAAACTGTTTTTT. It translates to CASSGPGGGVNEKLFF.

This clone was detected many times. This chain links TRBV19 with TRBJ1-2, with D possibly TRBD1 on 5 matching bases. V was shortened by 3 bases and J by 7 bases, with 9 bases between the two germline ends. The germline CDR1 and CDR2 sequences are LNHDA and SQIVND (reference sequence). This CDR3 has 12 residues. The CDR3 sequence: CASSMGVAGYTF. CDR3 DNA sequence: TGTGCCAGTAGTATGGGGGTAGCTGGCTACACCTTC.

The chain carries TRBV19 and TRBJ2-3; 11 nucleotides agree with TRBD2. The CDR3 runs 15 residues. Germline V gene data show CDR1 as LNHDA and CDR2 as SQIVND (reference sequence). The trim removed 3 bases at V and 5 bases at J, leaving 4 bases unmatched. This chain's CDR3 is CASSMPSGRIDTQYF. The CDR3 DNA reads TGTGCCAGTAGTATGCCTAGCGGGAGGATAGATACGCAGTATTTT. The whole variable domain, filled in from reference TRBV19 and TRBJ2-3, reads DGGITQSPKYLFRKEGQNVTLSCEQNLNHDAMYWYRQDPGQGLRLIYYSQIVNDFQKGDIAEGYSVSREKKESFPLTVTSAQKNPTAFYLCASSMPSGRIDTQYFGPGTRLTVL.

The chain carries TRBV9 and TRBJ2-7, with D perhaps matching TRBD2 (5 bases). The V gene lost 0 bases and the J gene lost 6 bases, with 16 bases spanning the gap. This CDR3 has 15 amino acids. Per the germline V gene, CDR1 is SGDLS and CDR2 is YYNGEE. Here the CDR3 DNA reads TGTGCCAGCAGCGTAGGAGGTGCGGGCGCGGGCGAGCAGTACTTC. Amino acid sequence: CASSVGGAGAGEQYF. Complete variable domain (other parts from reference TRBV9 and TRBJ2-7): DSGVTQTPKHLITATGQRVTLRCSPRSGDLSVYWYQQSLDQGLQFLIQYYNGEERAKGNILERFSAQQFPDLHSELNLSSLELGDSALYFCASSVGGAGAGEQYFGPGTRLTVT.

The chain is built from TRBV19 and TRBJ1-1; D might be TRBD1 (6 bases). The germline V gene encodes CDR1 LNHDA and CDR2 SQIVND (reference sequence). The V end was cut by 6 bases, the J end by 0 bases, with 11 bases between. This CDR3 has 14 residues. CDR3 region: CASSGGRVNTEAFF. CDR3 DNA sequence: TGTGCCAGTAGCGGGGGGCGGGTGAACACTGAAGCTTTCTTT.

The gene calls are TRBV5-1 and TRBJ2-1; the D gene is possibly TRBD1 (7 bases). V was clipped by 0 bases and J by 4 bases, with 14 bases between them. CDR1 and CDR2 (germline): SGHRS, YFSETQ. There are 16 residues in the CDR3. The CDR3 reads CASSLAAGTVYNEQFF. The CDR3 DNA follows: TGCGCCAGCAGCTTGGCCGCGGGGACAGTATACAATGAGCAGTTCTTC.

The gene calls are TRBV5-1 and TRBJ1-5, with D uncertain. Germline V gives CDR1 SGHRS, CDR2 YFSETQ. The CDR3 is 16 residues long. The V end was cut by 0 bases, the J end by 2 bases, with 12 bases between. CDR3 sequence: CASSLAASGGNQPQHF. For the CDR3, the DNA is TGCGCCAGCAGCTTGGCTGCTTCGGGAGGCAATCAGCCCCAGCATTTT.

This rearrangement joins TRBV7-8 to TRBJ2-4; TRBD2 agrees at 12 bases. This CDR3 has 19 residues. V shed 4 bases, J shed 0 bases, and the junction held 10 bases outside the gene matches. The germline V gene encodes CDR1 SGHVS and CDR2 FQNEAQ. The CDR3 nucleotides are TGTGCCAGCAGCTCGCTCAGGACTAGCGGGGTTCTAGCCAAAAACATTCAGTACTTC. Translating gives CASSSLRTSGVLAKNIQYF.

This sequence joins TRBV19 and TRBJ1-1; D is unresolved. This CDR3 is 17 amino acids long. Germline CDR1 and CDR2: LNHDA and SQIVND (reference sequence). V was shortened by 0 bases and J by 0 bases, with 14 bases between the two germline ends. The CDR3 loop is CASSIDLWPAVNTEAFF. The CDR3 DNA follows: TGTGCCAGTAGTATAGATCTATGGCCAGCTGTGAACACTGAAGCTTTCTTT.

The chain's CDR3 is CASGSGTGYNEQFF. The CDR3 nucleotides are TGTGCTAGTGGTTCCGGGACAGGGTACAATGAGCAGTTCTTC. The chain employs TRBV12-5 and TRBJ2-1, with 9 bases identical to TRBD1. The ends lost 4 bases at V and 4 bases at J; junction bases unmatched: 2. Per germline, CDR1 LGHNT and CDR2 FRNRAP. There are 14 residues in the CDR3. Supplemented by reference TRBV12-5 and TRBJ2-1, the full variable domain reads DARVTQTPRHKVTEMGQEVTMRCQPILGHNTVFWYRQTMMQGLELLAYFRNRAPLDDSGMPKDRFSAEMPDATLATLKIQPSEPRDSAVYFCASGSGTGYNEQFFGPGTRLTVL.

The rearrangement links TRBV21-1 to TRBJ1-5. TRBV21-1 is a pseudogene locus. CDR3 length: 12 residues. CDR3 DNA: TGTGCCAGCAGGTGCTGGGGTCAGCCCCAGCATTTT. The encoded protein is CASRCWGQPQHF.

J is TRBJ2-1 and V is TRBV7-3; D gene ambiguous. The CDR3 totals 13 residues. V was cut by 8 bases and J by 0 bases, with 8 bases left in between. Germline CDR1 SGHTA, CDR2 FQGTGA. CDR3: CASGSSSYNEQFF. CDR3 nucleotides: TGTGCCAGCGGGTCGAGCTCCTACAATGAGCAGTTCTTC.

This clone was detected a few times. The chain is built from TRBV19 and TRBJ2-1; 11 bases line up with TRBD2. This CDR3 region has 15 residues. J lost 5 bases, V lost 6 bases, and 6 bases had no gene match. Germline V gives CDR1 LNHDA, CDR2 SQIVND (reference sequence). The CDR3 bases are TGTGCCAGTAGAGTCGGGACTAGCGGAGACAATGAGCAGTTCTTC. The encoded protein is CASRVGTSGDNEQFF.

The rearrangement joins TRBV14 to TRBJ2-2; no clear D. Germline V CDR1 and CDR2: SGHDN, FVKESK. V lost 2 bases to trimming and J lost 6 bases, with 10 bases between them. The CDR3 runs 14 residues. DNA for the CDR3: TGTGCCAGCAGCCAACTTAAGCACGCCGGGGAGCTGTTTTTT. It codes for CASSQLKHAGELFF.

This clone has a count of ten or more. The chain has TRBV29-1 and TRBJ2-7, with D possibly matching TRBD1 (5 bases). The CDR3 is 12 amino acids. V shed 3 bases and J shed 6 bases, with 12 bases lying between them. In germline, CDR1 is SQVTM, CDR2 ANQGSEA. The CDR3 loop is CSVELRGGEQYF. CDR3 DNA: TGCAGCGTTGAGTTAAGGGGCGGCGAGCAGTACTTC.

This clone was seen just once. This chain joins TRBV28 and TRBJ1-1; tentatively, D is TRBD1 (5 bases). The germline gives CDR1 MDHEN, CDR2 SYDVKM. The V and J ends lost 4 bases and 0 bases respectively, with 12 bases between them. The CDR3 is 15 residues long. CDR3 nucleotides: TGTGCCAGCAGTTCTGCCGGGACTGTGAACACTGAAGCTTTCTTT. This sequence encodes CASSSAGTVNTEAFF.